This T cell receptor (beta chain) was sequenced during a study of OX40 agonist ivuxolimab in advanced cancers. Study as a whole: Ivuxolimab, an antibody acting as an agonist of OX40 (CD134), was used to treat patients. Dose-escalation patients suffered from hepatocellular carcinoma, melanoma, renal cell or head and neck cancer. Age averaged around 60 years (range roughly 23 to 85), and more than 80% were male. Study conclusions and caveats: Certain nonresponding patients likewise had low normalized T-cell clonal expansion.

As regards this clone: Its target is not known.

Assay: immunoSEQ multiplex PCR; the TCRdb copy retains only in-frame clones and omits some. The sample includes around 68,000 clones, over 65% of them seen just once. The CDR3 contains 17 residues. V trimming: 5 bases; J trimming: 0 bases; junction bases outside the gene matches: 14. Germline V lookup: CDR1 SQVTM, CDR2 ANQGSEA. The material sequenced was CD4+ or CD8+ T cells sorted from blood, taken in a trial of the OX40 agonist ivuxolimab. The chain carries TRBV29-1 and TRBJ2-3; 7 bases line up with TRBD1. The TCR comes from an adult with an advanced solid tumor such as melanoma, head and neck, liver or kidney cancer. CDR3 sequence: CSVLGTVIPFSTDTQYF. CDR3 DNA: TGCAGCGTTCTTGGGACAGTGATACCTTTTAGCACAGATACGCAGTATTTT.